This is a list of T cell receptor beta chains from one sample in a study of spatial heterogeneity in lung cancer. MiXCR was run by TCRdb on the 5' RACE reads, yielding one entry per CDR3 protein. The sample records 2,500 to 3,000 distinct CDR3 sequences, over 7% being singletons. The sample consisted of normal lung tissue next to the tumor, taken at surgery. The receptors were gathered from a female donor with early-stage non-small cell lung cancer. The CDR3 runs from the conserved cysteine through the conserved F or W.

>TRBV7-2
CASSPSYGNQPQHF
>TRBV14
CASSQDRAYEQYF
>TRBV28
CASSSSGGTDTQYF
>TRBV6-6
CASSYSRGLSYQETQYF
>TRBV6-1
CASSANPGLAGGYEQFF
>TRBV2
CASSEQVKQFF
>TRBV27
CASRWDYQSDTQYF
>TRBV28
CASSPRGAGGKDTQYF
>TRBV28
CASSLFGQAAYGYTF
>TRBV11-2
CASTGGSYGYTF
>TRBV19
CASSRSGGIYNEQFF
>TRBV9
CASSVSRDRTNTGELFF
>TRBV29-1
CSVIAGVFETQYF
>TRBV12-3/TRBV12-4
CASRVAGTKEQFF
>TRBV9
CASSAGYGYTF
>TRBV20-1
CSASSGTHDYGYTF
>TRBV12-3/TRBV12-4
CASSSTGTPNTEAFF
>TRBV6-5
CASSYSKAAGWTGELFF
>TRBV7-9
CASSLGGQGPSGVYNEQFF
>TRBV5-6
CASSQLAGATMQETQYF
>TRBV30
CAWSDENRGWGYTF
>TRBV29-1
CSVEDNSGANVLTF
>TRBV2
CATRRGRDNEQFF
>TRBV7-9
CASSFGTSMNTEAFF
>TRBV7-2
CASSSGLTTDTQYF
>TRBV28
CASSLSSQLNEQFF
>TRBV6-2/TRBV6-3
CASSRPGQGGEKLFF
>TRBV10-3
CAISEGRLNQPQHF
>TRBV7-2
CASSLAGWAGEKLFF
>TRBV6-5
CASRFGQGPNGYTF
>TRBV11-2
CASSYGTGGGQPQHF
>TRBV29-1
CSVEGQGQTDTQYF
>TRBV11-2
CASSLNSPDTQYF
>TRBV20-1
CSARPGAQTGEQYF
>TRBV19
CASTVTSSYNEQFF
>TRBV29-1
CSARLPGLATQYF
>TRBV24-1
CATSEGASYEQYF
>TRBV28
CASSLNPSEQYF
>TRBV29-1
CSVTDTEAFF
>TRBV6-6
CASSGTTYEQYF
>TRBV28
CASTPQSRGVGGNTEAFF
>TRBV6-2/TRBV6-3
CASSFEAATSGTLTDTQYF
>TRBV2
CASSESVRVYEQYF